This TCR beta chain was sequenced in a study of cytomegalovirus exposure and HLA in healthy donors. Overall study findings and caveats: Prior analysis indicated that the majority of TCR beta V segments exhibited productivity approximately 90% or approximately 30% of the time. TCR beta chain V- and J-gene trimming was linked, in a later analysis, to a missense variant in DCLRE1C. The authors listed 150 to 200 TCR beta chains as cytomegalovirus-associated.

Primers for the PCR totalled 60 Vbeta and 13 Jbeta. Measured with immunoSEQ multiplex PCR; TCRdb has only the in-frame clones, and not every one. There are a few hundred thousand clones in the sample; around 77% occur only once, and roughly 3% lies in the top ten. A remark on this clone: Its antigen remains unknown.

Germline V CDR1 and CDR2: LNHDA, SQIVND (reference sequence). Trimming took off 5 bases at V and 2 bases at J, with 15 bases between the two ends. This CDR3 region has 15 residues. The sequence came from a woman aged 25 to 39 in good health and CMV-seronegative. Source material: PBMCs. This sequence joins TRBV19 and TRBJ1-2; perhaps TRBD1 as D (6 bases). This CDR3 reads CASSSRDIVNYGYTF. CDR3 nucleotides: TGTGCCAGTAGTTCCCGGGACATAGTCAACTATGGCTACACCTTC. Full variable domain (rest looked up from reference TRBV19 and TRBJ1-2): DGGITQSPKYLFRKEGQNVTLSCEQNLNHDAMYWYRQDPGQGLRLIYYSQIVNDFQKGDIAEGYSVSREKKESFPLTVTSAQKNPTAFYLCASSSRDIVNYGYTFGSGTRLTVV.